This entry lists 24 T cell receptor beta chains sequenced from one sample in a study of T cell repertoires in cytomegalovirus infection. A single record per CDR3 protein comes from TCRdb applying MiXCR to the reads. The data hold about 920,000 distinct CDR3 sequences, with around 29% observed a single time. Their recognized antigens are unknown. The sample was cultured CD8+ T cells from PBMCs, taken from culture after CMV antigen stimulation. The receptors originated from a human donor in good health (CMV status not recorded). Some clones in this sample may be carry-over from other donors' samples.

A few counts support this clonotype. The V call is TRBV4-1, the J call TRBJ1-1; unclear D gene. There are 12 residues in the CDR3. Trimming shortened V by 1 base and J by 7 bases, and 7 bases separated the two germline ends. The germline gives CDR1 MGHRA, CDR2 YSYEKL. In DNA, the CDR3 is TGCGCCAGCAGCCAAGGGCAGAGTGAAGCTTTCTTT. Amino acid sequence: CASSQGQSEAFF.

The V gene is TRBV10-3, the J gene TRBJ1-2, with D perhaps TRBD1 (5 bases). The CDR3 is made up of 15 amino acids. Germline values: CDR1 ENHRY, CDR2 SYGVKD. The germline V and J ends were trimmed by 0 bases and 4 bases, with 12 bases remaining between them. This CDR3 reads CAISESGDPIYGYTF. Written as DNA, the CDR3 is TGTGCCATCAGTGAGTCGGGGGATCCTATCTATGGCTACACCTTC.

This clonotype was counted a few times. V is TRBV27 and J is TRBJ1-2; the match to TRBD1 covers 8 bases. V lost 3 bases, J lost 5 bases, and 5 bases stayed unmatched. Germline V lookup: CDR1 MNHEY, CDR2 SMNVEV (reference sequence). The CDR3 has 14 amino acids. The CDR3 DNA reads TGTGCCAGCAGTTTGACAGGGGCCTTATATGGCTACACCTTC. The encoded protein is CASSLTGALYGYTF.

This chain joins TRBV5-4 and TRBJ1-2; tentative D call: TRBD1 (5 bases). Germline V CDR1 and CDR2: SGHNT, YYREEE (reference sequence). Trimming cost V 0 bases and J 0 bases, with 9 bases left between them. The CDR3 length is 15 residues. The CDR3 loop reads CASSLGGDPNYGYTF. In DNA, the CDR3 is TGTGCCAGCAGCTTGGGAGGGGACCCTAACTATGGCTACACCTTC.

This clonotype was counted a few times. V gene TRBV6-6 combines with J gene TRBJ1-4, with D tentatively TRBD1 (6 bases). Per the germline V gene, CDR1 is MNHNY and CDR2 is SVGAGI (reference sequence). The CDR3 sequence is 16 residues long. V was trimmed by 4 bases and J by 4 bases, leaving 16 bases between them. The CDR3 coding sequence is TGTGCCAGCAGTTCGGGGGGGCCAGGGCTTAATGAAAAACTGTTTTTT. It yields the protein CASSSGGPGLNEKLFF.

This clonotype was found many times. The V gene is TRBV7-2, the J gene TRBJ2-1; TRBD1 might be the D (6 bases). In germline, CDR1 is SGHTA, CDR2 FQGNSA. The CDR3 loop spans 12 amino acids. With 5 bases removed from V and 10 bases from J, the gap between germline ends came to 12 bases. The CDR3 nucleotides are TGTGCCAGCAGCGCCATTGACAGGGAGCAGTTCTTC. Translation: CASSAIDREQFF.

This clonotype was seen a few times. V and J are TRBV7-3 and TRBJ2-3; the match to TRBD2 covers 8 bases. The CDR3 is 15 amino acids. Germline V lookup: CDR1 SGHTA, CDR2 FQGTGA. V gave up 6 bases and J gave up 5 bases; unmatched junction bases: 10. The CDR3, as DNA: TGTGCCAGCAGTCTTACTAGCGGACAGTTAGATACGCAGTATTTT. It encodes CASSLTSGQLDTQYF.

CDR3 region: CASSFYRPNTGELFF. The CDR3 nucleotides are TGTGCCAGCAGCTTCTACAGGCCGAACACCGGGGAGCTGTTTTTT. The rearrangement links TRBV13 to TRBJ2-2; tentative D call: TRBD1 (5 bases). V lost 3 bases, J lost 0 bases, and 8 bases lay in between. CDR1 and CDR2 (germline): PRHDT, FYEKMQ (reference sequence). The CDR3 totals 15 residues.

The CDR3 spells CATSRDRGEVNEQFF. The DNA of the CDR3 is TGTGCCACCAGCAGAGATCGGGGGGAGGTCAATGAGCAGTTCTTC. The chain uses TRBV15 and TRBJ2-1, with 7 bases fitting TRBD2. This CDR3 has 15 residues. V was clipped by 0 bases and J by 6 bases; unmatched bases: 5. The V gene's germline CDR1 is LNHNV and CDR2 YYDKDF (reference sequence). The whole variable domain, filled in from reference TRBV15 and TRBJ2-1, reads DAMVIQNPRYQVTQFGKPVTLSCSQTLNHNVMYWYQQKSSQAPKLLFHYYDKDFNNEADTPDNFQSRRPNTSFCFLDIRSPGLGDTAMYLCATSRDRGEVNEQFFGPGTRLTVL.

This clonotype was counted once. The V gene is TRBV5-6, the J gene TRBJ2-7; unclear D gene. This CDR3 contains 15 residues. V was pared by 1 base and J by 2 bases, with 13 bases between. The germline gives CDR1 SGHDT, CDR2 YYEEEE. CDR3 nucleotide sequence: TGTGCCAGCAGCTTGTCGGTCGGCCACACCTACGAGCAGTACGTC. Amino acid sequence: CASSLSVGHTYEQYV.

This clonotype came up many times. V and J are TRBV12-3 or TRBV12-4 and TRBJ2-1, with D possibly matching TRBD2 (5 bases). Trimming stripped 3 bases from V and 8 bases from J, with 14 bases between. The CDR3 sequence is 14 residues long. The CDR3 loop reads CASSLRASGDEQFF. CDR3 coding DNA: TGTGCCAGCAGTTTGAGGGCGAGTGGGGATGAGCAGTTCTTC.

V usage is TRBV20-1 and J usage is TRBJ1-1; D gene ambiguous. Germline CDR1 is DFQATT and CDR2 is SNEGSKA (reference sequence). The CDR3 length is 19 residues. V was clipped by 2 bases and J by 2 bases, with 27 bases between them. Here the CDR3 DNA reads TGCAGTGCTAGACCCGCCCTTGTGGATCCGGCATCCGTCAACACTGAAGCTTTCTTT. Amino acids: CSARPALVDPASVNTEAFF.

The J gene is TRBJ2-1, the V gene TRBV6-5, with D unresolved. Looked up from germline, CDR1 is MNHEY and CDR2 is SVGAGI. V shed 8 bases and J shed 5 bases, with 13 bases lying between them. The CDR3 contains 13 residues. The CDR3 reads CASLGKRNNEQFF. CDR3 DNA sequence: TGTGCCAGCCTGGGGAAAAGAAACAATGAGCAGTTCTTC.

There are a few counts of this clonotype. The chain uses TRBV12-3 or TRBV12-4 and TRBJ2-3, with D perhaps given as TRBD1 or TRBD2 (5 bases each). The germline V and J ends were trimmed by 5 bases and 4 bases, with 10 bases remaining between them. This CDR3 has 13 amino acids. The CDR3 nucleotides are TGTGCCAGCAGTCCTTGGGGGTCAGATACGCAGTATTTT. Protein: CASSPWGSDTQYF.

CDR3 nucleotides: TGTGCCAGCAGCGGAAACATTCAGTACTTC. Its translation is CASSGNIQYF. V and J are TRBV7-9 and TRBJ2-4; no firm D call. The CDR3 has 10 residues. CDR1 is SEHNR, CDR2 FQNEAQ, per germline (reference sequence). Trimming cost V 5 bases and J 6 bases, with 2 bases left between them.

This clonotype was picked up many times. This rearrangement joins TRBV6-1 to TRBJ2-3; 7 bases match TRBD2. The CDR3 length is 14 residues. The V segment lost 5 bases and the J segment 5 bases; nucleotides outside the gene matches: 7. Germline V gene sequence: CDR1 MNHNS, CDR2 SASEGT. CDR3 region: CASSWSVAGDTQYF. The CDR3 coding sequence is TGTGCCAGCAGTTGGTCAGTAGCGGGAGATACGCAGTATTTT.

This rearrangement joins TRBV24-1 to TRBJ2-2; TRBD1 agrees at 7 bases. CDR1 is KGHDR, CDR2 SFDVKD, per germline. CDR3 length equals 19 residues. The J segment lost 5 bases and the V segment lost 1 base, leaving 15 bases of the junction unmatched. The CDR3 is CATSDLNDLGTEQTGELFF. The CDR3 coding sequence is TGTGCCACCAGTGATTTAAATGATTTAGGGACAGAGCAAACCGGGGAGCTGTTTTTT.

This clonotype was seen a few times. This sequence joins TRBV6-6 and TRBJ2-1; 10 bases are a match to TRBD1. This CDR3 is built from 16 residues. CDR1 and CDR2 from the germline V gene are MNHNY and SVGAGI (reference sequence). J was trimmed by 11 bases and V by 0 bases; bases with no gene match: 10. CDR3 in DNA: TGTGCCAGCAGTTACTCGATAGGGACAGGGGCAGATAAGCAGTTCTTC. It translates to CASSYSIGTGADKQFF.

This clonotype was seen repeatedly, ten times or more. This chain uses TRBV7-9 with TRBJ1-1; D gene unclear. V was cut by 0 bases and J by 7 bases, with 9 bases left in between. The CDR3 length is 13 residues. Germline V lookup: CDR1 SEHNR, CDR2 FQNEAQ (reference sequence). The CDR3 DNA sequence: TGTGCCAGCAGCTTAGCATTAGGGATTGAAGCTTTCTTT. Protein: CASSLALGIEAFF.

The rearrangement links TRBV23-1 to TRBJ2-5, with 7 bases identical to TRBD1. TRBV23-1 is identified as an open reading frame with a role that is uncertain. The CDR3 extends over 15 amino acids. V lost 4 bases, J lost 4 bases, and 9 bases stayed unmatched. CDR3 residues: CASSLRTGDPETQYF. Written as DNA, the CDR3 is TGCGCCAGCAGTCTAAGGACAGGAGACCCAGAGACCCAGTACTTC.

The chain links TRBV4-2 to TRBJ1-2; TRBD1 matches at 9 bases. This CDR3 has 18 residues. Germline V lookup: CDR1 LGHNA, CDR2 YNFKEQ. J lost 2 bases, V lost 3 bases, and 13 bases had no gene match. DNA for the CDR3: TGTGCCAGCAGCCAGACAGGGGGAAGGATTCGCATGAACTATGGCTACACCTTC. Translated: CASSQTGGRIRMNYGYTF.

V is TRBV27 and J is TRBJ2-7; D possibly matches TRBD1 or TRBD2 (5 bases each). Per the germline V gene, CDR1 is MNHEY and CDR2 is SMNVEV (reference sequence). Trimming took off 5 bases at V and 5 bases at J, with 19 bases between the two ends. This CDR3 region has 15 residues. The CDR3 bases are TGTGCCAGCAGTCCCCGGGGACCTATTTGGGACGAGCAGTACGTC. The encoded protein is CASSPRGPIWDEQYV.

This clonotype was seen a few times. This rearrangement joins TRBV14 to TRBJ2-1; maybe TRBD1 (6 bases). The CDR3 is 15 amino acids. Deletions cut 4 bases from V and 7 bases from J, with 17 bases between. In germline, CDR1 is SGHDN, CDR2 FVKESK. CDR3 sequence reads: CASSLPEQGVNEQFF. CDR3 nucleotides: TGTGCCAGCAGCCTCCCGGAACAGGGTGTGAATGAGCAGTTCTTC.

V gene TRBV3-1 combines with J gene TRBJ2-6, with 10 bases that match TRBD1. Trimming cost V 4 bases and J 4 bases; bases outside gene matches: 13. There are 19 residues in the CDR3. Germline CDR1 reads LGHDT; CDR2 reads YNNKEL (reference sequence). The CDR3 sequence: CASSRGTGDHSVGANVLTF. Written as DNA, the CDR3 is TGTGCCAGCAGCCGCGGGACAGGGGATCACTCTGTGGGGGCCAACGTCCTGACTTTC.